This T cell receptor beta chain derives from a study of blood T cell repertoires in COVID-19. Across the study: Samples taken during acute and convalescent COVID-19 were collected in the United States, Italy and Spain. Sample material is recorded as cDNA or gDNA derived from T cells, B-cell-depleted T cells, or PBMCs.

The CDR3 has 17 residues. CDR1 is LNHDA and CDR2 is SQIVND in the germline V gene (reference sequence). After removal of 5 bases from V and 6 bases from J, the junction contained 18 bases not matched to a gene. Authors' methods: Reference gene primer amplification gave estimated nucleated cell counts. Generated by immunoSEQ multiplex PCR, the TCRdb table keeps only in-frame clones and is missing some. The DNA was the basis for D and trimming; V, J and clone size are from that table. The top ten clones hold over 2% of a sample with some 250,000 clones, 80% to 90% of them seen once. The chain uses TRBV19 and TRBJ1-1; 7 bases map to TRBD1. Source material: peripheral blood. The TCR comes from a man aged 30-40 years who had recovered from COVID-19. CDR3 region: CASSGGPTGSMVAEAFF. CDR3 DNA sequence: TGTGCCAGTAGTGGGGGACCGACAGGGTCTATGGTGGCTGAAGCTTTCTTT.